The rows below give T cell receptor beta chains drawn from one sample of a study of cytomegalovirus exposure and HLA in healthy donors. The repertoire was sequenced with immunoSEQ multiplex PCR; TCRdb's copy has only in-frame clones and lacks some. The sample has more than 100,000 clones; approximately 79% are singletons. Material for sequencing was PBMCs. All receptors derive from a man over 45 in good health and CMV-seropositive. The CDR3 runs from the conserved cysteine through the conserved F or W. Fields, in order: CDR3 protein, CDR3 DNA, D gene, J gene, clone size, V gene. A D gene is named only where the DNA matches it firmly. Size is stated for part of the rows, as once, few or many counts, or as a class when the clone is expanded.

CSSSLGMVAGAKDYEQYF TGTTCCAGCAGCTTAGGAATGGTAGCGGGAGCTAAAGACTACGAGCAGTACTTC TRBD2 TRBJ2-7 - TRBV7-9
CASRSGFVTEAFF TGTGCCAGCAGAAGCGGGTTTGTGACTGAAGCTTTCTTT - TRBJ1-1 - TRBV11-2
CASSLGLAGAAYNEQFF TGTGCCAGCAGTTTAGGGCTAGCGGGAGCGGCATACAATGAGCAGTTCTTC TRBD2 TRBJ2-1 once TRBV27
CASSMGGVVGNQPQHF TGTGCCAGTAGTATGGGGGGGGTAGTGGGCAATCAGCCCCAGCATTTT - TRBJ1-5 - TRBV19
CASSLGDRATDTQYF TGCGCCAGCAGCTTGGGGGACAGGGCCACAGATACGCAGTATTTT TRBD1 TRBJ2-3 - TRBV5-1
CASRISGRTCEQYF TGTGCCAGCAGGATTAGCGGGAGGACGTGCGAGCAGTACTTC TRBD2 TRBJ2-7 - TRBV6-4
CSVRQGLGGNEQFF TGCAGCGTTAGACAGGGCTTGGGGGGCAATGAGCAGTTCTTC - TRBJ2-1 - TRBV29-1
CASSSPTGNTEAFF TGCGCCAGCAGCTCCCCTACAGGAAACACTGAAGCTTTCTTT - TRBJ1-1 - TRBV5-1
CASSLAGITNSPLHF TGCGCCAGCAGCTTGGCAGGGATTACTAATTCACCCCTCCACTTT - TRBJ1-6 - TRBV5-1
CASSLDYRYEQYF TGTGCCAGCAGCTTAGATTACAGATACGAGCAGTACTTC - TRBJ2-7 - TRBV11-2
CASSLQGGKEETQYF TGTGCCAGCAGCTTACAAGGCGGGAAAGAAGAGACCCAGTACTTC - TRBJ2-5 - TRBV11-2
CASTKYPTGGYEQYF TGTGCCAGCACCAAATATCCGACAGGGGGCTACGAGCAGTACTTC TRBD1 TRBJ2-7 - TRBV6-5
CASSGRDRGVYGYTF TGTGCCAGCAGTGGCCGGGACAGGGGAGTCTATGGCTACACCTTC TRBD1 TRBJ1-2 - TRBV2
CSVEDLQANYGYTF TGCAGCGTTGAAGATCTACAGGCGAACTATGGCTACACCTTC - TRBJ1-2 - TRBV29-1
CASSPGGRRYEQYF TGCGCCAGCAGTCCCGGTGGGAGGAGGTACGAGCAGTACTTC - TRBJ2-7 once TRBV23-1
CASSPGETTTEAFF TGTGCCAGCTCACCAGGGGAGACGACCACTGAAGCTTTCTTT - TRBJ1-1 - TRBV18
CATSRDPARGGEQYF TGTGCCACCAGCAGAGACCCGGCTAGGGGGGGCGAGCAGTACTTC - TRBJ2-7 - TRBV15
CASSLASGRGNIQYF TGTGCCAGCAGCTTAGCCAGCGGGCGAGGGAACATTCAGTACTTC - TRBJ2-4 - TRBV11-3
CASSRDRSGVAEAFF TGTGCCAGCAGTCGCGACCGCAGCGGTGTGGCTGAAGCTTTCTTT - TRBJ1-1 few TRBV6-1
CASNGDSYNEQFF TGTGCCTCAAACGGGGACTCCTACAATGAGCAGTTCTTC - TRBJ2-1 - TRBV7-8
CASSLTATNEKLFF TGCGCCAGCAGCTTGACAGCAACTAATGAAAAACTGTTTTTT - TRBJ1-4 few TRBV5-1
CASSLGLAGLSYEQYF TGTGCCAGCAGCTTAGGACTAGCGGGCCTCTCCTACGAGCAGTACTTC TRBD2 TRBJ2-7 - TRBV5-6
CASSRNDRANEQFF TGTGCCAGCAGCAGGAATGACAGGGCCAATGAGCAGTTCTTC - TRBJ2-1 few TRBV21-1
CASALPLGTSGRGGADTQYF TGTGCTAGTGCCCTGCCCCTCGGAACTAGCGGCCGGGGCGGCGCAGATACGCAGTATTTT TRBD2 TRBJ2-3 - TRBV12-5
CASSQGTSGPQETQYF TGTGCCAGCAGTCAGGGGACTAGCGGCCCCCAAGAGACCCAGTACTTC TRBD2 TRBJ2-5 - TRBV11-2
CASSLGGDRGNTEAFF TGTGCCAGCAGCTTGGGGGGGGACAGAGGGAACACTGAAGCTTTCTTT TRBD1 TRBJ1-1 - TRBV5-4